This paragraph covers one T cell receptor (beta chain) sequence. This clone showed up just once. There is no known antigen for this receptor. The sample holds no much larger clone one base away, and base qualities are not on file. Between the V and J ends, shortened by 1 base and 11 bases respectively, the junction contains 20 bases. CDR1 SGHTA and CDR2 FQGNSA were looked up in the germline V gene. From cysteine to phenylalanine, the CDR3 is 16 amino acids long. Only the CDR3 region is kept as DNA, spanning 48 bases read in frame from base 1. Using the deep immunoSEQ assay, multiplex PCR amplified TCR CDR3 regions from genomic DNA. Genomic DNA extracted from each cell subset was distributed evenly over all wells of several immunoSEQ 96-well plates, and each plate served as one replicate. For unsorted PBMC, around 290 ng of genomic DNA, equivalent to tens of thousands of T cell genomes, went into each replicate PCR. Ten immunoSEQ deep assay plates were used to sequence the unsorted PBMC genomic DNA. Purified libraries were measured with a Qubit 3.0 fluorometer, size-checked on a Bioanalyzer 2100, and measured again with the KAPA Library Quantification kit. Each immunoSEQ 96-well plate was sequenced on its own single-read 150-cycle Illumina NextSeq 550 flow cell. In the source study's methods: The immunoSEQ output contained only junctional sequences without quality scores, so filtering could not match that applied to full-length reads. Sequences were annotated with PyIR, a Python wrapper for IgBLAST v1.9, and V/J genes and CDR3 were assigned using IMGT germline references. Any read was removed if the V/J assignment was weak (E-value above 1e-6), the CDR3 was missing, or the read contained stop codons, out-of-frame junctions, or ambiguous translated residues. V3J clonotypes were defined by identical inferred V gene, J gene, and CDR3 amino acid sequence. Percentage overlap between repertoires was computed as shared unique clonotypes divided by the size of the smaller repertoire. Repertoire richness was assessed with RTK rarefaction, the Chao1 estimator, and Recon v2.1 estimates of unobserved clonotypes. TCRdb took over this immuneACCESS table, retaining in-frame rearrangements with V and J assigned. Such tables are incomplete; in checked studies, under half of the missing clones stem from an unresolved V gene, and the remainder is unexplained. The V and J calls and clone size were taken over from that table, and D and trimming were inferred from the DNA. In this sample the table shows some 450,000 clones, roughly 80% of which occur a single time. The ten largest clones represent around 12% of the sample.

The data were obtained in a study of shared clonotypes between healthy human individuals (dated by TCRdb to 2020 to 2022). Regarding the research as a whole: The cohort included a few men and a couple of women between 18 and 49 years of age. To estimate repertoire size and how much clonotype sharing occurs between individuals, the study deeply sequenced the blood TCR repertoires of roughly 5 healthy adults. Each donor's leukapheresis produced roughly between about 0.8 and 10 billion PBMCs. Different laboratories and diverse techniques were used to prepare libraries and sequence TCR repertoires, to increase sequencing depth and limit assay-specific biases.

Donors were healthy HIV-negative adults with no recently reported acute infections or vaccinations. Every donor was a Caucasian adult living in Nashville, Tennessee, USA. In the unsorted samples, around 81 million PBMCs were counted, and genomic DNA was extracted using the QIAamp DNA Blood Mini kit. After blood collection by leukapheresis, PBMCs were isolated using Ficoll-Histopaque density gradient centrifugation and then cryopreserved in the vapor phase of liquid nitrogen. Results the study describes overall, beyond this receptor: Because the study included only a small number of donors, the genetic and exposure-history diversity represented was limited. Pairwise subsampling led to the expectation that sequencing depth would affect the degree of clonotype sharing among donors. Sampling was restricted to blood, and TCR repertoires in tissues likely differ from the TCR repertoires found in blood.

The sequence was obtained from a woman aged 40 to 50 in good health. Some clones in this sample may be carry-over from other donors' samples. What was sequenced was PBMCs. The chain joins TRBV7-2 to TRBJ1-4, with the D gene not confidently named. DNA sequence: TGTGCCAGCAGCTTAGTGCCCCCGGGCCACGGGGAGAAACTGTTTTTT. The resulting protein is CASSLVPPGHGEKLFF. The variable domain in full, with residues beyond the CDR3 obtained from the reference TRBV7-2 and TRBJ1-4 genes, is GAGVSQSPSNKVTEKGKDVELRCDPISGHTALYWYRQSLGQGLEFLIYFQGNSAPDKSGLPSDRFSAERTGGSVSTLTIQRTQQEDSAVYLCASSLVPPGHGEKLFFGSGTQLSVL.